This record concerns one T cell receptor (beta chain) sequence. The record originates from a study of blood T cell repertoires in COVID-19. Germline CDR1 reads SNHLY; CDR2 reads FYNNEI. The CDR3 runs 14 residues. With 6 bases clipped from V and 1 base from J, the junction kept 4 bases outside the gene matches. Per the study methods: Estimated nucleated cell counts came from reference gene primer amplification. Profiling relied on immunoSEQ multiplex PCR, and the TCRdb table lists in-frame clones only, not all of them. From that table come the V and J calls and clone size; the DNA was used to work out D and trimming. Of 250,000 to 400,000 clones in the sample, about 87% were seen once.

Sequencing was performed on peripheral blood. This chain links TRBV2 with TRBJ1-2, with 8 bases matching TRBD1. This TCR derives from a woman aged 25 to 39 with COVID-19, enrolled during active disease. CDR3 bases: TGTGCCAGCAGAGACAGGGGTCTTAACTATGGCTACACCTTC. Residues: CASRDRGLNYGYTF.